This T cell receptor (beta chain) emerged from a study of CXCR4 blockade with PD-1 therapy in pancreatic cancer. The germline V gene encodes CDR1 KGHSH and CDR2 LQKENI. V trimming: 4 bases; J trimming: 6 bases; junction bases outside the gene matches: 9. The CDR3 extends over 15 amino acids. Data came from immunoSEQ multiplex PCR; TCRdb stores just in-frame clones and leaves some out. The data contain roughly 18,000 clones, about 72% of them singletons. Study-wide findings and caveats: Survival did not correlate with tumor clonality, which averaged roughly 0.15 versus 0.05. Clone frequency correlated with its number of distinct nucleotide rearrangements.

This clone was counted a single time. Its antigen is undetermined. This chain links TRBV18 with TRBJ2-7, with 10 positions matching TRBD2. The clonotype was recovered from a human donor with pancreatic ductal adenocarcinoma. The sequencing input was tumor tissue. DNA of the CDR3: TGTGCCAGCTCACTCAGGCTAGCGGGAGTTGCCGAGCAGTACTTC. Encoded protein: CASSLRLAGVAEQYF.